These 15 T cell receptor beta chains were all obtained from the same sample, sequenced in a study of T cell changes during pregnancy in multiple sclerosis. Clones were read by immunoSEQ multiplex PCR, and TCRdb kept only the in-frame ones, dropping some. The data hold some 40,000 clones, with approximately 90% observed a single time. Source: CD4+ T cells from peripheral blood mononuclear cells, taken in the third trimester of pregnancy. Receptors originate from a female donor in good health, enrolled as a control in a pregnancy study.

The CDR3 bases are TGTGCCAGCAGCGTAGCTTTATGGACAGACTCGGGCACTGAAGCTTTCTTT. Translated: CASSVALWTDSGTEAFF. The chain employs TRBV9 and TRBJ1-1, with D possibly being TRBD1 (6 bases). Germline values: CDR1 SGDLS, CDR2 YYNGEE. The length of the CDR3 is 17 residues. Trimming removed 0 bases from V and 4 bases from J, with 19 bases in between. The full variable domain, completed using reference TRBV9 and TRBJ1-1, is DSGVTQTPKHLITATGQRVTLRCSPRSGDLSVYWYQQSLDQGLQFLIQYYNGEERAKGNILERFSAQQFPDLHSELNLSSLELGDSALYFCASSVALWTDSGTEAFFGQGTRLTVV.

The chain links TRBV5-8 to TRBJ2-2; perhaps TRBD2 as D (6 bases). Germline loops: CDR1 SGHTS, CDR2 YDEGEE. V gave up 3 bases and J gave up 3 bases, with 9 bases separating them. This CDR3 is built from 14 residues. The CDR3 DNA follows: TGTGCCAGCAGCTCCGGGAGTTACACCGGGGAGCTGTTTTTT. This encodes CASSSGSYTGELFF. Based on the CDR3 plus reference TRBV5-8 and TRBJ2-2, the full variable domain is EAGVTQSPTHLIKTRGQQATLRCSPISGHTSVYWYQQALGLGLQFLLWYDEGEERNRGNFPPRFSGRQFPNYSSELNVNALELEDSALYLCASSSGSYTGELFFGEGSRLTVL.

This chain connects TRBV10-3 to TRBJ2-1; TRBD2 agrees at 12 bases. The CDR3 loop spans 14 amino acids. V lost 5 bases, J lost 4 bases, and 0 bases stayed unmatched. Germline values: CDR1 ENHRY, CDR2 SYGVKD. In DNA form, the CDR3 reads TGTGCCATCAGTACTAGCGGGAGGTACAATGAGCAGTTCTTC. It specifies CAISTSGRYNEQFF.

CDR3 sequence: CASSLGAGGLETQYF. The CDR3 DNA sequence: TGTGCCAGCAGCTTGGGAGCGGGGGGGCTCGAGACCCAGTACTTC. The V gene is TRBV5-6, the J gene TRBJ2-5; the match to TRBD2 covers 10 bases. Trimming at V came to 0 bases and at J to 5 bases, leaving 4 bases not matched to a gene. Germline V lookup: CDR1 SGHDT, CDR2 YYEEEE. The CDR3 is made up of 15 amino acids.

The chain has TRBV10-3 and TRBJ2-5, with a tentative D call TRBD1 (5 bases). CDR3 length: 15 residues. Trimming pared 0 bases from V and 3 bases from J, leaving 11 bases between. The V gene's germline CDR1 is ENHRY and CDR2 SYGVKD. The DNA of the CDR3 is TGTGCCATCAGTGAGTCGAGACAGACAAAAGAGACCCAGTACTTC. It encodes CAISESRQTKETQYF.

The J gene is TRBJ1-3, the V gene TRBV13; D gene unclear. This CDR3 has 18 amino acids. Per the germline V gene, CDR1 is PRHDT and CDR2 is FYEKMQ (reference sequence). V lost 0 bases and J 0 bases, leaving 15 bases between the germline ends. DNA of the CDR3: TGTGCCAGCAGCTTAGGGCCGGGTTACCTCCCCTCTGGAAACACCATATATTTT. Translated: CASSLGPGYLPSGNTIYF.

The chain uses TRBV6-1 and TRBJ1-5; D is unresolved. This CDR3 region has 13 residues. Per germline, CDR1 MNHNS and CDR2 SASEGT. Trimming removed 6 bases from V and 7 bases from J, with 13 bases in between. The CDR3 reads CASSLEEGQPQHF. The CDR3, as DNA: TGTGCCAGCAGCCTTGAAGAGGGCCAGCCCCAGCATTTT.

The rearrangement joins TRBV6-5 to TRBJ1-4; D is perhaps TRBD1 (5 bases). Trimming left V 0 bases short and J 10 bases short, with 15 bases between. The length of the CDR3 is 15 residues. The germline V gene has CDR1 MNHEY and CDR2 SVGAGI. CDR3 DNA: TGTGCCAGCAGTTACTCTGACAGCGGGAGGGGAAAACTGTTTTTT. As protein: CASSYSDSGRGKLFF.

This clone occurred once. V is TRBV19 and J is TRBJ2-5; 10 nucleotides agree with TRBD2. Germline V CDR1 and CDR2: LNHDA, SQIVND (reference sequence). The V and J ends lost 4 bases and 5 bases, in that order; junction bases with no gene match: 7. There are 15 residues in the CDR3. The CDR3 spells CASSTYLAGDETQYF. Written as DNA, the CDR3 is TGTGCCAGTAGTACTTATCTAGCGGGAGACGAGACCCAGTACTTC.

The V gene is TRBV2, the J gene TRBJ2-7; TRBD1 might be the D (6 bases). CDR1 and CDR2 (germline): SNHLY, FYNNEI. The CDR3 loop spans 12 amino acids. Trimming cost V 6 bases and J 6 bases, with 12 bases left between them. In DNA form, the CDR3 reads TGTGCCAGCAGGTGGGACACGGCCGAGCAGTACTTC. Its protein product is CASRWDTAEQYF.

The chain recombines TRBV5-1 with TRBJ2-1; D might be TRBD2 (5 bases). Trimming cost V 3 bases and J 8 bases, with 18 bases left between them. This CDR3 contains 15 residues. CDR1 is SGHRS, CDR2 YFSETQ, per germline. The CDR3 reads CASSSTLLEADEQFF. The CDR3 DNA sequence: TGCGCCAGCAGCTCTACCCTACTAGAGGCCGATGAGCAGTTCTTC. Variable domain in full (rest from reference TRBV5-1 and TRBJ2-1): KAGVTQTPRYLIKTRGQQVTLSCSPISGHRSVSWYQQTPGQGLQFLFEYFSETQRNKGNFPGRFSGRQFSNSRSEMNVSTLELGDSALYLCASSSTLLEADEQFFGPGTRLTVL.

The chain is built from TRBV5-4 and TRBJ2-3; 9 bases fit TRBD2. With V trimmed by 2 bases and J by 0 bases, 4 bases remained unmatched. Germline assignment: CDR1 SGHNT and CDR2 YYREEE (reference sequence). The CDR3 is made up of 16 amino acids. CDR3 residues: CASSLKLAGSTDTQYF. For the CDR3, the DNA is TGTGCCAGCAGCTTAAAGCTAGCGGGAAGCACAGATACGCAGTATTTT.

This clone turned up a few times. CDR3 DNA: TGTGCCAGCAGCTTGGACAGCCCCCAGCATTTT. Its protein product is CASSLDSPQHF. The chain combines TRBV7-3 with TRBJ1-5; D perhaps matches TRBD1 (6 bases). Germline V gene lookup returns CDR1 SGHTA and CDR2 FQGTGA. The CDR3 runs 11 residues. Trimming shortened V by 3 bases and J by 10 bases, and 7 bases separated the two germline ends. The full variable domain, in which reference TRBV7-3 and TRBJ1-5 provide the parts outside the CDR3, is GAGVSQTPSNKVTEKGKYVELRCDPISGHTALYWYRQSLGQGPEFLIYFQGTGAADDSGLPNDRFFAVRPEGSVSTLKIQRTERGDSAVYLCASSLDSPQHFGDGTRLSIL.

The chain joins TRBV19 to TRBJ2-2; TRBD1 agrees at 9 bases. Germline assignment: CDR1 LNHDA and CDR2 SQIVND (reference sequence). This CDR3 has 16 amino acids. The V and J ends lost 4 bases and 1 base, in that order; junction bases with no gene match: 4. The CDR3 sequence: CASSKQGARNTGELFF. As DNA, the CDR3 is TGTGCCAGTAGTAAACAGGGGGCGAGGAACACCGGGGAGCTGTTTTTT.

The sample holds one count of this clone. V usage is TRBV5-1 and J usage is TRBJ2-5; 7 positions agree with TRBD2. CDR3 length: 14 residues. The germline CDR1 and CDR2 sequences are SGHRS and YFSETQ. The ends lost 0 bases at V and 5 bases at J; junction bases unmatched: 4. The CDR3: CASSLGLAVETQYF. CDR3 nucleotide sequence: TGCGCCAGCAGCTTGGGTCTAGCGGTTGAGACCCAGTACTTC.